The clone carrying this T cell receptor (beta chain) showed up just once. The target antigen is unknown. The data stem from a study of spatial heterogeneity in lung cancer. Sample time point: sample taken at primary tumor resection. This CDR3 region has 14 residues. The V gene's germline CDR1 is SGHNT and CDR2 YENEEA. V trimming: 7 bases; J trimming: 4 bases; junction bases outside the gene matches: 8. TCRdb fed the 5' RACE reads into MiXCR, producing one record per CDR3 protein. The table shows about 14,000 distinct CDR3 sequences, with about 5.6% occurring only once. Regarding the study as a whole: Estimated coverage of tumor T cells was around 7% for alpha and about 13% for beta chains. Counts that tracked tumor mutation counts were those of expanded intratumoral alpha and beta TCRs.

The TCR comes from a female donor with early-stage non-small cell lung cancer. V usage is TRBV11-3 and J usage is TRBJ2-7; TRBD1 aligns across 9 bases. The sample was lung tumor tissue, taken at surgery. Written as DNA, the CDR3 is TGTGCCAGCAAACCGGGACAGGGTCTGTACGAGCAGTACTTC. This gives the protein CASKPGQGLYEQYF.